This TCR beta chain was sequenced in a study of vaccination effects on CD4 cells after COVID-19. ViraFEST assay sequencing came after antigen-specific CD4+ T cells were expanded with viral peptide pools. Researchers isolated CD4+ T cells once 9 to 11 days of culture had elapsed. Subjects were given two BNT162b2 or mRNA-1273 vaccine doses. Sequencing was performed with immunoSEQ multiplex PCR; in TCRdb, only in-frame clones are kept and a portion is missing. The sample lists 25,000 to 35,000 clones; 65% to 80% were seen once. This CDR3 region has 16 residues. CDR1 is MNHEY, CDR2 SMNVEV, per germline (reference sequence). Trimming took off 2 bases at V and 2 bases at J, with 13 bases between the two ends. On this clone: The antigen is undetermined.

The rearrangement links TRBV27 to TRBJ1-5; the D gene is possibly TRBD1 (5 bases). The TCR was taken from a human donor who received a COVID-19 vaccine. This specimen was CD4+ T cells from PBMCs cultured with HCoV-NL63 spike peptides, taken after COVID-19 vaccination. CDR3 DNA: TGTGCCAGCAGTTTACGCAGGGAAGGTCGCAATCAGCCCCAGCATTTT. It translates to CASSLRREGRNQPQHF.